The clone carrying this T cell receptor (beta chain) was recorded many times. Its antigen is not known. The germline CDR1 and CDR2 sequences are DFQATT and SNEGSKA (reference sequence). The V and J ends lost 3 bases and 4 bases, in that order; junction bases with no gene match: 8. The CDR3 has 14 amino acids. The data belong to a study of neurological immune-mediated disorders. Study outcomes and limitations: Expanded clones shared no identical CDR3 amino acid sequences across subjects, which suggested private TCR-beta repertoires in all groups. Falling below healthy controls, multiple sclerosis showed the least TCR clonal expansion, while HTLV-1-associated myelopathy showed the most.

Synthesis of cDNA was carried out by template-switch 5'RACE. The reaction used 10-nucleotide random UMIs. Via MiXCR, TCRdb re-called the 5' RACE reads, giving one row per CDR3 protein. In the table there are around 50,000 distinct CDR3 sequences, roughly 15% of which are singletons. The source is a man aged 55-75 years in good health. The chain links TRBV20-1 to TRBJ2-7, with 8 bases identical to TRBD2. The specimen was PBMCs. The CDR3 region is CSASRGGGRYEQYF. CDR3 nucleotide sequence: TGCAGTGCTAGTCGTGGGGGCGGGAGGTACGAGCAGTACTTC.